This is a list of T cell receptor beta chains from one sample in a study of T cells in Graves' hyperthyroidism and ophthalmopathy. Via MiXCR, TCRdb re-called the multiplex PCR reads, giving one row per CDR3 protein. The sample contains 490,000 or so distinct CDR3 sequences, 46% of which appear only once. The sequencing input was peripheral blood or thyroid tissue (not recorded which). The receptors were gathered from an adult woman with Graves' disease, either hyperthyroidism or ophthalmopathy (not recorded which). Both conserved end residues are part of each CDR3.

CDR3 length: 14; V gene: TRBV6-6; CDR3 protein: CASSWDSMNTEAFF
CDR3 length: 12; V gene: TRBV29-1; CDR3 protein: CSARQINYGYTF
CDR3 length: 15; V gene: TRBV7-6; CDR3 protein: CASSANRGLGTEAFF
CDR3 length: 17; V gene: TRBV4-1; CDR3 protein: CASSQDPPSHSGNTIYF
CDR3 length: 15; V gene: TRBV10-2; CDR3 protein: CASSENRESNQPQHF
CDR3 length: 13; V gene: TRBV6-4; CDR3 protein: CASSRTGNDGYTF
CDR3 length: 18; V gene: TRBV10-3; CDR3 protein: CAISEIWDRGHSNEKLFF
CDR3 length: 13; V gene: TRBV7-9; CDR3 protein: CASSLVQDEKLFF
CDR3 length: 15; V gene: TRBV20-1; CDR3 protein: CSASEGGLYQETQYF
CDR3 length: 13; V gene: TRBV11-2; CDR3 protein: CASSLNGYTEAFF
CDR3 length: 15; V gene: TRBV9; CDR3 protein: CASSLDGGPGYGYTF
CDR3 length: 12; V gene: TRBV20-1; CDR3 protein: CSAGPSRREQYF
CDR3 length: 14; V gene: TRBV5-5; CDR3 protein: CASSPWDRTTEAFF
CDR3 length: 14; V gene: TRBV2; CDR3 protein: CASSEGGSNQPQHF
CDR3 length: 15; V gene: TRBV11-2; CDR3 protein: CASSLNQGDGEKLFF
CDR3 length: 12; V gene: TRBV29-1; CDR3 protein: CSLARSVYEQYF
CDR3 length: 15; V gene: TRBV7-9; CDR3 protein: CASSLGTSTQETQYF
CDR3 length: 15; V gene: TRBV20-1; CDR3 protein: CSANVGSGVNSPLHF
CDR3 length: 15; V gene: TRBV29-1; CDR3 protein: CSVEDHRGGPYEQYF
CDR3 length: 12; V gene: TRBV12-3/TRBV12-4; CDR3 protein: CASSQTLHGHTF
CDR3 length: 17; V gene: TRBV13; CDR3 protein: CASSLEMGVCSNQPQHF
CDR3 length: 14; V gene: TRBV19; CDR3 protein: CASSVQGGGTEAFF
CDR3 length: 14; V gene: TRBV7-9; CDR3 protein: CASSTPGQLSEAFF
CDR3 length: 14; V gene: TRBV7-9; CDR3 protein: CASSHRDEGAEAFF
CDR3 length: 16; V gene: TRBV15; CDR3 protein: CASNPRWNRGPYGYTF
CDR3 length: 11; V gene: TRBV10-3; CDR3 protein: CAIGEGVGEFF
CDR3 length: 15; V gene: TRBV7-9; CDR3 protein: CASSIGTASNQPQHF
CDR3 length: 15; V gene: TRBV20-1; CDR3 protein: CSAKGRGRPGETQYF
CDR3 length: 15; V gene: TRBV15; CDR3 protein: CAASSSGGGMGTQYF
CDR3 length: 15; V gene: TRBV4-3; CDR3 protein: CASTLTLRTNYGYTF
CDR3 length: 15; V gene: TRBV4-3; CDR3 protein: CASSLRQGSAYEQYF
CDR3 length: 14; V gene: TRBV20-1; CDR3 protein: CSARDRDRQRLTYF
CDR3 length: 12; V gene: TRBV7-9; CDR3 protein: CASSKTGTEAFF
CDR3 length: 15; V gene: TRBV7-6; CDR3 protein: CASSLQGRGQETQYF
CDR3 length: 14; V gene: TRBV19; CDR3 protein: CAREAGGRNQPQHF
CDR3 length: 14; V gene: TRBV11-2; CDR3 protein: CASSPTGAGYEQYF
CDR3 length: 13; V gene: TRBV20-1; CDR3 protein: CSASSLAAYEQYF
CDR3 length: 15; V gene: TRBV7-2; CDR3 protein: CASSLPGSRRETQYF
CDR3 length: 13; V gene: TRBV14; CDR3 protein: CASSRASQFGAFF
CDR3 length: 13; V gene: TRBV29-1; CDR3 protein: CSVWGTDNSPLHF
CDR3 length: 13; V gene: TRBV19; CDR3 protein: CASSTDSSQGQFF
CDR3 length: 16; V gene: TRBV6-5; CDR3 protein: CAISDNRDSANQPQHF
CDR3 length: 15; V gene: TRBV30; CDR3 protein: CAWSHGTQLNQPQHF
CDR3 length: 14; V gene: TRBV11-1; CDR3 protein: CASSSGRGPETQYF
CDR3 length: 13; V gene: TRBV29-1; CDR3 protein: CSSPDREDTEAFF
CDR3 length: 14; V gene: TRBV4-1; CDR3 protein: CASSQEGQSQPQHF
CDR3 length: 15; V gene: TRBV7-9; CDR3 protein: CASSLSESPQETQYF
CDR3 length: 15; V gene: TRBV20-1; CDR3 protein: CSARDLSKGSYEQYF
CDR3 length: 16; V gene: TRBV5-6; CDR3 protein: CASSLRLAGGPGTQYF
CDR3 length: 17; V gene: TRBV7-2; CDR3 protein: CASSRTYGGIGETEAFF
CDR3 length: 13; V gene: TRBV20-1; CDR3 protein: CSATRTAPTEAFF
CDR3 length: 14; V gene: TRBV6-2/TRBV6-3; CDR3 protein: CASSYGGIYQPQHF
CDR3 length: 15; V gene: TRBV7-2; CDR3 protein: CASSFSYGGTEKLFF
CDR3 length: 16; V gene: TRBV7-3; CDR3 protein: CASSPPREGGYETQYF